A single TCR beta chain is shown here with its context. This specimen comes from a study of shared clonotypes between healthy human individuals. CD45RO negativity and positive selection for CCR7 defined naive CD8 cells, a population that excluded terminally differentiated effector memory CD45RA+ cells. Authors' processing steps: ImmunoSEQ yielded junction-only sequences lacking quality scores, so filtering differed. TCRdb's table, derived via immunoSEQ multiplex PCR, lists solely in-frame clones and lacks some. V, J and clone size are taken as reported in that table, and D and trimming were inferred from the DNA itself. The table has just over 2,000,000 clones, about 95% seen once. Germline-derived CDR1 and CDR2 are MGHRA and YSYEKL. The V gene end was trimmed by 5 bases and the J gene end by 3 bases; junction bases not matched to a gene: 5. This CDR3 region has 14 residues.

The V call is TRBV4-1, the J call TRBJ2-5, with TRBD2 matching 8 bases. The source material was naive CD8+ T cells sorted from blood. The TCR was taken from a man aged 18 to 30 in good health. CDR3 nucleotide sequence: TGCGCCAGCAGCTCTCCGGGACTAGAAGAGACCCAGTACTTC. It encodes CASSSPGLEETQYF.